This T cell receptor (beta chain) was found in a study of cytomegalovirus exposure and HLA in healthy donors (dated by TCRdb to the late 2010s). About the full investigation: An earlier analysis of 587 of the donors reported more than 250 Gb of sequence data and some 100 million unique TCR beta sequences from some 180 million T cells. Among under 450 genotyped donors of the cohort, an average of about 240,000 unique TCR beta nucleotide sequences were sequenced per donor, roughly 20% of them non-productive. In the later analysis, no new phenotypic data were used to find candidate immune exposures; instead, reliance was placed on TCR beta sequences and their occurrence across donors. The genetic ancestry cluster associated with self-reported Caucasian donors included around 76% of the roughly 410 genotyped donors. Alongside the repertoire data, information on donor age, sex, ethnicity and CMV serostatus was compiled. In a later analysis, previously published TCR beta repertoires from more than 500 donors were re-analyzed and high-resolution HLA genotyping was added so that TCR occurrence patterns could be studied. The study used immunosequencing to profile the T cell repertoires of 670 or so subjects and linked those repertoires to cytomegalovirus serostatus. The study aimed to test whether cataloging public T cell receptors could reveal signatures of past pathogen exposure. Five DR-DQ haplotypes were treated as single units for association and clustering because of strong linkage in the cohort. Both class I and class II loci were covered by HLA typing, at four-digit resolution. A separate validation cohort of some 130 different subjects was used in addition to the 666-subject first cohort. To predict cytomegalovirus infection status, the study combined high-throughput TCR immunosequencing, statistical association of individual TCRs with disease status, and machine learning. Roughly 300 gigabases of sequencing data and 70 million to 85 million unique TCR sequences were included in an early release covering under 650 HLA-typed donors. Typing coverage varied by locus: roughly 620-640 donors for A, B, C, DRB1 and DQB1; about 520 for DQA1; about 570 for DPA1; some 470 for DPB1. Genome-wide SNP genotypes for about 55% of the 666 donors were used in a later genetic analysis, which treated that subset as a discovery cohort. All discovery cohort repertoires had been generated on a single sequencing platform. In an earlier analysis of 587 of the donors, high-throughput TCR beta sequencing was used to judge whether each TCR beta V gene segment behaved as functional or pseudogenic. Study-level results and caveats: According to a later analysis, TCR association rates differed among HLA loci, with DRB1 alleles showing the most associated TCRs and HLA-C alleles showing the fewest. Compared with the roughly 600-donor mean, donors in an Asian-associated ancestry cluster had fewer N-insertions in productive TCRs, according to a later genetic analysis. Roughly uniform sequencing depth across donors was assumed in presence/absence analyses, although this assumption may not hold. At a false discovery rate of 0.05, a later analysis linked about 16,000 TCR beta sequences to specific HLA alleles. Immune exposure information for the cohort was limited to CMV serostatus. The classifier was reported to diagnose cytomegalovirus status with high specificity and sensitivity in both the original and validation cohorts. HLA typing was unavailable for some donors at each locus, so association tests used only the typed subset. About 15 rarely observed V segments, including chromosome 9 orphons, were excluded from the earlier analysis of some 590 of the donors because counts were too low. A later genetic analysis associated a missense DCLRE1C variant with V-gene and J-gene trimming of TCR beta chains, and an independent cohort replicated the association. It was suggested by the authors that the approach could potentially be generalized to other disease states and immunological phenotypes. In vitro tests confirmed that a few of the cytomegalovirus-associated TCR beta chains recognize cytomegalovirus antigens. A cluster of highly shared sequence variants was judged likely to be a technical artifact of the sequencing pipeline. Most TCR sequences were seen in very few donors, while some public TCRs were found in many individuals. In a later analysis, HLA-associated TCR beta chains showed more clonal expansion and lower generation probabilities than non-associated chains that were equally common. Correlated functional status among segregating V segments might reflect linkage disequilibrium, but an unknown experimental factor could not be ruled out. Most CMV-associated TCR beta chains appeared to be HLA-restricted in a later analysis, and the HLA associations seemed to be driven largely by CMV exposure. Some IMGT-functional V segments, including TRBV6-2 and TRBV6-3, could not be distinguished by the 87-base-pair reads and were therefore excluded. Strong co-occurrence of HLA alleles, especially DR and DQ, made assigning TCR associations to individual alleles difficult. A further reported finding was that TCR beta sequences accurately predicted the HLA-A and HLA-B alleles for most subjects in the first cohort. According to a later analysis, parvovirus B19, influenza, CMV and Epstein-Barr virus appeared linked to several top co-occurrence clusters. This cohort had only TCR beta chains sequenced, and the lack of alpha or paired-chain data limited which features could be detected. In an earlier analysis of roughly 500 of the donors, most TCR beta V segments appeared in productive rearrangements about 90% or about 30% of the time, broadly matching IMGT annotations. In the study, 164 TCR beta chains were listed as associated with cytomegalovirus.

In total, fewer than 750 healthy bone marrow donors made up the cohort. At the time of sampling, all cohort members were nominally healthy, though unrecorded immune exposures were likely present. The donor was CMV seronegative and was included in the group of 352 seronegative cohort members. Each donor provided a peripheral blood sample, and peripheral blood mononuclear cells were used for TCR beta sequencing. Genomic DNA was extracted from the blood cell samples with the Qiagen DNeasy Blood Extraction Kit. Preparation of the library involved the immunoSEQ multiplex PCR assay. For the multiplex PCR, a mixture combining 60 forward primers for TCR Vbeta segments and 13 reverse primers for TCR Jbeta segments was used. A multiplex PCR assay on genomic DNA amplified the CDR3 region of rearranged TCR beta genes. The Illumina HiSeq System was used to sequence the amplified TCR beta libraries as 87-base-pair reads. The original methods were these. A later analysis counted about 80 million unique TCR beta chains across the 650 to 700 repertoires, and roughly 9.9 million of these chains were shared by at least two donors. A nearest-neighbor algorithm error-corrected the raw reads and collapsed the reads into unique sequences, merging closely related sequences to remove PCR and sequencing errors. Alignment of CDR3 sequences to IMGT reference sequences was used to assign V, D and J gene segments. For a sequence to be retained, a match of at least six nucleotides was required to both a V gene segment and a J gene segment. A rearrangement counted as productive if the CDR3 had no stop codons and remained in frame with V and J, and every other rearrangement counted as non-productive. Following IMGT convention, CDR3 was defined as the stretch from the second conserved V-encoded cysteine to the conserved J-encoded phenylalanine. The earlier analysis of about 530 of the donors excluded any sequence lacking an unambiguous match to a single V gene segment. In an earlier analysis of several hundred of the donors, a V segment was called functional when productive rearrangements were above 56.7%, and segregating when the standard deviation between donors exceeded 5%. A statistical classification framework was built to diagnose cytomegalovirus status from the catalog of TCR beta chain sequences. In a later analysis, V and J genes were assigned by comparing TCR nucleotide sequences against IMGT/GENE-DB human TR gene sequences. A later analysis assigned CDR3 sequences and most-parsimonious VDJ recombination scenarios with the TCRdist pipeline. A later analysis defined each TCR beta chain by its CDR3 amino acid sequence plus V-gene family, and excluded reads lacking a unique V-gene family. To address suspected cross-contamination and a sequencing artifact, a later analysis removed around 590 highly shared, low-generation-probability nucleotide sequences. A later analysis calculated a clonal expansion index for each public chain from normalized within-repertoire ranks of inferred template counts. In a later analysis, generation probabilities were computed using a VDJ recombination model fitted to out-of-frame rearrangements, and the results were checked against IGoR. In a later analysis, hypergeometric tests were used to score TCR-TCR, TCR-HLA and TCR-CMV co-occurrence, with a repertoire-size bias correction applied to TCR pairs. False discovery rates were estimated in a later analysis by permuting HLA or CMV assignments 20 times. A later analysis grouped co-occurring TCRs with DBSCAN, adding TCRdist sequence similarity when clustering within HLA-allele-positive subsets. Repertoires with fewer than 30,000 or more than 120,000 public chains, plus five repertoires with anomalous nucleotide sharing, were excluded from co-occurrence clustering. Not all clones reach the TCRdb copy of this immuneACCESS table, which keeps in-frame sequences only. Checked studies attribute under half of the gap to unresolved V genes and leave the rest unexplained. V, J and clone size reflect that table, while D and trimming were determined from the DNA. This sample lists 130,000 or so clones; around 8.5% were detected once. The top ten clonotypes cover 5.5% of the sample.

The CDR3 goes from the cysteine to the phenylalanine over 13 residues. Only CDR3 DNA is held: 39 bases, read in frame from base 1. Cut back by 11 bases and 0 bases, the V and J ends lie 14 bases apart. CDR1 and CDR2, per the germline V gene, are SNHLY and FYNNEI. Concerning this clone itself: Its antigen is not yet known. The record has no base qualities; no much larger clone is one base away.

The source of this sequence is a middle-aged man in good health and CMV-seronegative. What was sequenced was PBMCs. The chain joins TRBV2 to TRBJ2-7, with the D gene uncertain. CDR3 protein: CAPRVWASYEQYF. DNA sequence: TGTGCCCCCCGAGTTTGGGCCTCCTACGAGCAGTACTTC.